This note documents a single T cell receptor beta chain sequence. This clonotype was seen ten or more times. This clone's antigen is unknown. No base quality information exists; no much larger clone differs at one position. This specimen belongs to a study of human T cells and chemical hapten exposure (dated by TCRdb to 2020 to 2022). As for the study more broadly: For sensitization, 2% DPC in acetone was applied to a 2 cm by 2 cm area of upper inner arm skin. The patient cohort, mostly female, included alopecia areata with under or over 50% scalp involvement, alopecia totalis and alopecia universalis. Blood for TCR sequencing was provided by twenty-nine alopecia patients at one to four time points (pre-sensitization, 2, 6 and 24 weeks). Blood was sampled from patients pre-sensitization (week 0) and at 2, 6 and about 24 weeks after DPC sensitization. Patch testing on the upper back used Finn chambers containing 0.01% DPC, with scoring done after 6 days according to International Contact Dermatitis Research Group standards. In alopecia patients, the study followed how the peripheral blood TCR repertoire changed in vivo over primary and secondary sensitization to diphenylcyclopropenone (DPC), a hapten. Libraries were combined into a pool for sequencing, and differences in TCR yield between samples came mainly from small differences in library volumes within the pool. Patients additionally received weekly therapeutic DPC doses to the scalp throughout the roughly 25-week study period. Broad study findings and their caveats: The number of PT1 expanded TCRs positively correlated with patch test score, significant at thresholds 8, 16 and 32 but not 4. Because all patients had alopecia, a presumed autoimmune disease, the immune response of the patients might differ from that of healthy individuals. Significantly more large CDR3 similarity clusters were formed by expanded TCRs than by pre-sensitization or healthy control sets, consistent with antigen-driven responses. After repeated subsampling, changes were observed in the strength of the expansion versus patch-test correlation and in the threshold at which the correlation became significant. No change with DPC sensitization was found in the number of TCRs above 1 in 1000 frequency, and no evidence of global repertoire structure alterations was found.

The library was built by means of RACE. The instrument given in TCRdb is NextSeq 500. During library preparation, unique molecular identifiers were attached to individual cDNA molecules so that TCRs could be counted in a quantitative, reproducible way. For every blood RNA sample, sequencing covered both the TCR alpha and TCR beta chains. The study's processing was this. A median of about 100,000 TCRs per sample was observed, with a range of about 23,224 to 750,000. The Decombinator software suite was used to annotate V, J and CDR3 in the TCR reads. Every sample was subsampled to the same number of TCRs (28,000) for the PS versus PT1 abundance plots. TCRs were defined as expanded if absent before sensitization and observed at least eight times at the 2-week time point. The public reads were quality trimmed at Q25 with fastp and then assembled into clones with MiXCR by TCRdb, keeping productive beta chains. Identical CDR3 protein sequences are pooled into one entry, listed with their most common genes and DNA. TCRdb assigned the V and J calls; the authors' analysis was not used. This sample comprises approximately 400,000 distinct CDR3 sequences, around 4.8% of them detected only once. About 2.2% of the sample is held by the ten biggest clonotypes.

The sample's time point label is to be understood as: patch test 1, 2 weeks after DPC sensitization. The treatment or condition label corresponds to: therapeutic diphenylcyclopropenone sensitization with weekly scalp DPC. At each patch-test visit, blood was drawn before the patch test was applied. To be eligible, patients had to be aged 18 to 70, diagnosed with alopecia and judged suitable for DPC therapy, while pregnant patients were excluded. Unfractionated whole blood was collected in Tempus Blood RNA tubes, and total RNA was extracted from that blood. There are 16 amino acids in the CDR3, from cysteine to phenylalanine inclusive. Only the CDR3 DNA stays, 48 bases, in frame from base 1. CDR1 LGHNA and CDR2 YSLEER were looked up in the germline V gene. Trimming at the junction amounts to 1 base on V and 4 bases on J, and the germline ends lie 13 bases apart.

Sequenced material: whole blood, taken in connection with sensitization to the hapten diphenylcyclopropenone (DPC). The sequence was obtained from a woman between 50 and 59 years old with alopecia areata. Some clones in this sample may be carry-over from other donors' samples. Recombination linked TRBV4-3 to TRBJ1-4, with the D segment identity uncertain. At the DNA level, the sequence is TGCGCCAGCAGCCAAGGTGACGGCCGGAATAATGAAAAACTGTTTTTT. This yields the protein CASSQGDGRNNEKLFF.